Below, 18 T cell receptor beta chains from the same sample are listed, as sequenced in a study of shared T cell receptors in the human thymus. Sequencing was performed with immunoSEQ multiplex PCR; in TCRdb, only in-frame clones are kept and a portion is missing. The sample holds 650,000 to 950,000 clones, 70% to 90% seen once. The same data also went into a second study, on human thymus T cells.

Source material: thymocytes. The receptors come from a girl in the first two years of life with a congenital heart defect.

CDR3 DNA sequence: TGTGCCAGCAGCCCAGGGACAGGGGACGAGCAGTACTTC. Its protein is CASSPGTGDEQYF. The chain recombines TRBV7-3 with TRBJ2-7; 10 bases line up with TRBD1. The germline V gene encodes CDR1 SGHTA and CDR2 FQGTGA. Trimming cost V 5 bases and J 5 bases; bases outside gene matches: 3. The CDR3 totals 13 residues. Full variable domain (remainder filled in from reference TRBV7-3 and TRBJ2-7): GAGVSQTPSNKVTEKGKYVELRCDPISGHTALYWYRQSLGQGPEFLIYFQGTGAADDSGLPNDRFFAVRPEGSVSTLKIQRTERGDSAVYLCASSPGTGDEQYFGPGTRLTVT.

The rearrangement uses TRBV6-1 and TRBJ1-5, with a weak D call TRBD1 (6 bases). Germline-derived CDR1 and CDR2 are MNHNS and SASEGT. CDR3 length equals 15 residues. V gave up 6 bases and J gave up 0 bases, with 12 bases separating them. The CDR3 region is CASSGRTDSNQPQHF. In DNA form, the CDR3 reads TGTGCCAGCAGCGGAAGGACAGATAGCAATCAGCCCCAGCATTTT.

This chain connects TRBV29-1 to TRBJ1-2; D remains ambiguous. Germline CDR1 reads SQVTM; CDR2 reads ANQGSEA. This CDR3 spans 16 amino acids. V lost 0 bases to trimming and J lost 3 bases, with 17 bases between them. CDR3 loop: CSVEDRITESDYGYTF. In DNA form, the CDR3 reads TGCAGCGTTGAAGATCGGATAACAGAATCCGACTATGGCTACACCTTC.

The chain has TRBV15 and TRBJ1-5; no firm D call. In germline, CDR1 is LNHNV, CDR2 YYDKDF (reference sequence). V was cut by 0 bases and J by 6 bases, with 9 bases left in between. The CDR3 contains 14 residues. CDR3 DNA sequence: TGTGCCACCAGCAGAGAACGGGTAGGTCAGCCCCAGCATTTT. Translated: CATSRERVGQPQHF.

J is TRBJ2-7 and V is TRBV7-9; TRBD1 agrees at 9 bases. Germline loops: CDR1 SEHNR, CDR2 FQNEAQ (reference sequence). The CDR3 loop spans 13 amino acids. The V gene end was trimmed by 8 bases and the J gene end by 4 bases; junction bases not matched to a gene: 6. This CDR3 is CASCGTGKYEQYF. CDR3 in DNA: TGTGCCAGCTGTGGGACAGGGAAGTACGAGCAGTACTTC.

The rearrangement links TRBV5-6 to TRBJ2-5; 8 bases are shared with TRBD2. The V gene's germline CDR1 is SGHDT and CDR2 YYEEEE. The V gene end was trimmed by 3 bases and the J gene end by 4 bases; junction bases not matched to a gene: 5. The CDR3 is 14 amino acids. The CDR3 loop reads CASSSVAGRETQYF. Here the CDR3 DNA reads TGTGCCAGCAGCTCTGTAGCGGGGAGAGAGACCCAGTACTTC.

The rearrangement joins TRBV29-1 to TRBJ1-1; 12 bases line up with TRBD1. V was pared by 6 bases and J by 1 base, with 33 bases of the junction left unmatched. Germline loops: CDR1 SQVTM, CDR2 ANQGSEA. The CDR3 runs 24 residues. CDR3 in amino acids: CSVTSHLLWDRGHFVPYQNTEAFF. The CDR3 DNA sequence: TGCAGCGTCACAAGCCACCTTCTTTGGGACAGGGGGCATTTTGTGCCTTACCAGAACACTGAAGCTTTCTTT.

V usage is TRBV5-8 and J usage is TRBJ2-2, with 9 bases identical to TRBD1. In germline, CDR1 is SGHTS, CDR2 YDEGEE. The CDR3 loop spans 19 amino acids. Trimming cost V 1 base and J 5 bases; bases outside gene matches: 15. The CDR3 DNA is TGTGCCAGCAGCTTGTTGGGACAAACGTACAGGGGGCGGACCGGGGAGCTGTTTTTT. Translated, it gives CASSLLGQTYRGRTGELFF.

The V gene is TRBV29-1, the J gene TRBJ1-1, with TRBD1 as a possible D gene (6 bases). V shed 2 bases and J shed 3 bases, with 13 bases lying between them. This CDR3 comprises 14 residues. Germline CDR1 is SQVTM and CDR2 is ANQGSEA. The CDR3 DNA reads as TGCAGCGTTGAACCGGGACAACCCTACACTGAAGCTTTCTTT. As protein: CSVEPGQPYTEAFF.

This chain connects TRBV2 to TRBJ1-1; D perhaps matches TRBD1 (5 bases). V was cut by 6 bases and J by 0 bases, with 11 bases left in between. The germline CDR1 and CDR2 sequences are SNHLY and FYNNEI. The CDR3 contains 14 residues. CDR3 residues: CASRVRAMNTEAFF. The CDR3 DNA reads TGTGCCAGCAGGGTCAGGGCCATGAACACTGAAGCTTTCTTT.

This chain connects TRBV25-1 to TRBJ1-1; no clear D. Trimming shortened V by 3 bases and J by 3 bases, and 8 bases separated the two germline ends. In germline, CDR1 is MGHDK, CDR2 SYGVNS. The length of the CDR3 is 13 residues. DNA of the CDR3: TGTGCCAGCAGTGAGGAGAGCTACACTGAAGCTTTCTTT. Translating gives CASSEESYTEAFF.

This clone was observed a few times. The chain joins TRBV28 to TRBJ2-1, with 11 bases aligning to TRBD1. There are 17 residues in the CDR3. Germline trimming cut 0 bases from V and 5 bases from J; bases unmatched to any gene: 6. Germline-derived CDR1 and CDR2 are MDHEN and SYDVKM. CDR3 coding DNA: TGTGCCAGCAGTTTATGCCCCGGACAGGGGGCGGACAATGAGCAGTTCTTC. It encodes CASSLCPGQGADNEQFF.

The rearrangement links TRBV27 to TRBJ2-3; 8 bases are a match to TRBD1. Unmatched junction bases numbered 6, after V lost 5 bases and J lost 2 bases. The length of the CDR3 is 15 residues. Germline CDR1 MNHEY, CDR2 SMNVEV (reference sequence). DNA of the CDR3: TGTGCCAGCAGTCCGGGACAGGAACACACAGATACGCAGTATTTT. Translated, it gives CASSPGQEHTDTQYF.

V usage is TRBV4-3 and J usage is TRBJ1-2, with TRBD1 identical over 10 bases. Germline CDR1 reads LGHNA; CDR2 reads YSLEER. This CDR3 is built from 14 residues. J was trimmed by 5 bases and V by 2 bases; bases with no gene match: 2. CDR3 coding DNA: TGCGCCAGCAGCCAAAGGGACAGGGGTTATGGCTACACCTTC. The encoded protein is CASSQRDRGYGYTF.

CDR3 DNA sequence: TGTGCCTGGAGTGTCAACAGGCGGTATCAGCCCCAGCATTTT. Translated: CAWSVNRRYQPQHF. V gene TRBV30 combines with J gene TRBJ1-5; a weak D match, TRBD1 (5 bases). The V gene lost 0 bases and the J gene lost 5 bases, with 11 bases spanning the gap. The CDR3 extends over 14 amino acids. Germline assignment: CDR1 GTSNPN and CDR2 SVGIG (reference sequence).

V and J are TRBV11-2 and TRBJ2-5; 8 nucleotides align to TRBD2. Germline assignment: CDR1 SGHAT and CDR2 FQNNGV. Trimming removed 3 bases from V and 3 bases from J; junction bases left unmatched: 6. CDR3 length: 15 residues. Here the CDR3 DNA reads TGTGCCAGCAGCTTCGGCGGGGGGCCCGAAGAGACCCAGTACTTC. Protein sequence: CASSFGGGPEETQYF. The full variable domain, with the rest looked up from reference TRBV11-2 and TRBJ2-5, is EAGVAQSPRYKIIEKRQSVAFWCNPISGHATLYWYQQILGQGPKLLIQFQNNGVVDDSQLPKDRFSAERLKGVDSTLKIQPAKLEDSAVYLCASSFGGGPEETQYFGPGTRLLVL.

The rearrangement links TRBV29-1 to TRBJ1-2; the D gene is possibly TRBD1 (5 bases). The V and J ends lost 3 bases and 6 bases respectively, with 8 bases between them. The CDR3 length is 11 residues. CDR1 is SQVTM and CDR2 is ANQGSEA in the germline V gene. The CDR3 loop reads CSVDGGDGYTF. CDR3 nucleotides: TGCAGCGTTGATGGAGGGGATGGCTACACCTTC. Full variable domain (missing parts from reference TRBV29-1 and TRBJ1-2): SAVISQKPSRDICQRGTSLTIQCQVDSQVTMMFWYRQQPGQSLTLIATANQGSEATYESGFVIDKFPISRPNLTFSTLTVSNMSPEDSSIYLCSVDGGDGYTFGSGTRLTVV.

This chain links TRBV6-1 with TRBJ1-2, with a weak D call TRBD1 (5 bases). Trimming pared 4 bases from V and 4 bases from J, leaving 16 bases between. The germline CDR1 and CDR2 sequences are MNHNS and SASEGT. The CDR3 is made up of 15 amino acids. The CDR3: CASSVQGQIFYGYTF. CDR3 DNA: TGTGCCAGCAGTGTTCAGGGCCAAATCTTCTATGGCTACACCTTC.